The entry below gives a single TCR beta chain sequence along with its context. These data are taken from a study of blood T cell repertoires in COVID-19. In the study overall: The United States, Italy and Spain supplied acute and convalescent COVID-19 samples.

Germline CDR1 LNHDA, CDR2 SQIVND (reference sequence). The V and J ends lost 9 bases and 3 bases, in that order; junction bases with no gene match: 2. The length of the CDR3 is 13 residues. Methods used by the authors: For nucleated cells, counts were estimated from reference gene primer amplification. Here immunoSEQ multiplex PCR was the method, and the copy in TCRdb shows in-frame clones only, minus some. V, J and clone size are taken as reported in that table, and D and trimming were inferred from the DNA itself. The sample holds 210,000 or so clones, roughly four fifths seen once. Seattle participants joined during active infection and were tracked over time.

The origin of this receptor is an elderly woman with COVID-19, enrolled during active disease. Sequencing was done on a sample of peripheral blood. This rearrangement joins TRBV19 to TRBJ1-4, with 9 bases matching TRBD1. The CDR3 is CASGTGSNEKLFF. In nucleotides, the CDR3 is TGTGCCAGCGGGACAGGGTCTAATGAAAAACTGTTTTTT.